These T cell receptor beta chains were read from a single sample in a study of shared clonotypes between healthy human individuals. TCRdb's table, derived via immunoSEQ multiplex PCR, lists solely in-frame clones and lacks some. This sample has some 2 million clones, with approximately 94% found just once. The sample taken for sequencing was naive CD8+ T cells sorted from blood. The origin of the receptors is a man in his late teens or twenties in good health. CDR3s include the opening cysteine and the closing phenylalanine or tryptophan. Fields, in order: CDR3 DNA, CDR3 protein, J gene, V gene, clone size, D gene. The D gene is left open where the match is weak. Some rows mark clone size as missing; the rest say once, few, many or name a class of expanded clone.

DNA: TGTGCCAGCAGTTGGGGGGGGCGCAACACCGGGGAGCTGTTTTTT
CDR3: CASSWGGRNTGELFF
J: TRBJ2-2
V: TRBV27
size: -
D: -

DNA: TGTGCCAGCAGTTTAAACTTGCTCCATGAAAAACTGTTTTTT
CDR3: CASSLNLLHEKLFF
J: TRBJ1-4
V: TRBV27
size: -
D: -

DNA: TGTGCCAGCAGCATGTATCAGGGAAGGGACCACGAGCAGTACTTC
CDR3: CASSMYQGRDHEQYF
J: TRBJ2-7
V: TRBV7-9
size: -
D: -

DNA: TGCGCCAGCAGCTTGGTTGCGGGGGAACCCTACTCCTACGAGCAGTACTTC
CDR3: CASSLVAGEPYSYEQYF
J: TRBJ2-7
V: TRBV5-1
size: -
D: TRBD2

DNA: TGTGCCAGCAGTGGCCCCGCCGGCGGCAACTACCCCACCAGCGAGCAGTACTTC
CDR3: CASSGPAGGNYPTSEQYF
J: TRBJ2-7
V: TRBV2
size: -
D: -

DNA: TGTGCCAGCAGCCAAGATCTCGGAGGATTTGATCCCCTTTCACCCCTCCACTTT
CDR3: CASSQDLGGFDPLSPLHF
J: TRBJ1-6
V: TRBV4-2
size: -
D: -

DNA: TGTGCCAGCAGCCTGGGCCTCGGCAGAAACTCCTACGAGCAGTACTTC
CDR3: CASSLGLGRNSYEQYF
J: TRBJ2-7
V: TRBV5-6
size: once
D: -

DNA: TGCGCCAGCAGCCAAGATCAGGGCTATGGCTACACCTTC
CDR3: CASSQDQGYGYTF
J: TRBJ1-2
V: TRBV4-3
size: -
D: -

DNA: TGTGCCAGCAGTCTTACGGGACATTTTTTT
CDR3: CASSLTGHFF
J: TRBJ1-3
V: TRBV6-5
size: -
D: -

DNA: TGTGCCAGCAGCCCTGAGGGCGGGACAGGGGACGCAGATACGCAGTATTTT
CDR3: CASSPEGGTGDADTQYF
J: TRBJ2-3
V: TRBV7-9
size: -
D: TRBD1

DNA: TGCGCCAGCAGTGAGTCGACTGAAGCGGCCTCCACCGGGGAGCTGTTTTTT
CDR3: CASSESTEAASTGELFF
J: TRBJ2-2
V: TRBV10-1
size: -
D: -

DNA: TGCGCCAGCAGCCAGGAGGGACAGCTGAGCTCCTACAATGAGCAGTTCTTC
CDR3: CASSQEGQLSSYNEQFF
J: TRBJ2-1
V: TRBV4-1
size: -
D: -

DNA: TGTGCCAGCAGCTTTCTAGCGGGAGGTCACACAGATACGCAGTATTTT
CDR3: CASSFLAGGHTDTQYF
J: TRBJ2-3
V: TRBV13
size: once
D: TRBD2

DNA: TGTGCCAGCACGGGGACTAGCGGCTCCTACAATGAGCAGTTCTTC
CDR3: CASTGTSGSYNEQFF
J: TRBJ2-1
V: TRBV5-4
size: -
D: TRBD2

DNA: TGTGCCATCAGTGGGCGAGGCGGGGAGCCGCCCCAGCATTTT
CDR3: CAISGRGGEPPQHF
J: TRBJ1-5
V: TRBV10-3
size: -
D: -

DNA: TGTGCCAGCAGTTCAAGGGGTGCGGATGGCTACACCTTC
CDR3: CASSSRGADGYTF
J: TRBJ1-2
V: TRBV6-5
size: few
D: -

DNA: TGTGCCAGCAGTTTTCAGGGGACTCCGTACCAAGAGACCCAGTACTTC
CDR3: CASSFQGTPYQETQYF
J: TRBJ2-5
V: TRBV6-5
size: -
D: -

DNA: TGTGCCATCCAGGGGGAGGTGGGGGCGCAGTTCTTC
CDR3: CAIQGEVGAQFF
J: TRBJ2-1
V: TRBV10-3
size: -
D: -

DNA: TGCGCCAGCAGCCTACAGCGGGGGGGGTACACAGATACGCAGTATTTT
CDR3: CASSLQRGGYTDTQYF
J: TRBJ2-3
V: TRBV4-1
size: -
D: TRBD2

DNA: TGTGCCAGCAGTACAATCCAGGGGGCCGTTGAGCAGTACTTC
CDR3: CASSTIQGAVEQYF
J: TRBJ2-7
V: TRBV6-5
size: -
D: TRBD1

DNA: TGTGCCAGCAGTTTATCGTCGGGGCCCCCTCACTACGAGCAGTACTTC
CDR3: CASSLSSGPPHYEQYF
J: TRBJ2-7
V: TRBV27
size: -
D: -

DNA: TGTGCCAGCAGCCCCGGACTAGCGGGAGGAATCGGGGAGCTGTTTTTT
CDR3: CASSPGLAGGIGELFF
J: TRBJ2-2
V: TRBV9
size: -
D: TRBD2

DNA: TGTGCCAGCAGCCAAGGACAGTCAAAGTACACTGAAGCTTTCTTT
CDR3: CASSQGQSKYTEAFF
J: TRBJ1-1
V: TRBV13
size: -
D: -

DNA: TGTGCCAGCAGTGAATCGTACTCAGCGACAGATACGCAGTATTTT
CDR3: CASSESYSATDTQYF
J: TRBJ2-3
V: TRBV2
size: -
D: -

DNA: TGTGCCAGCAGCTTAGACCCCCGGGACGCCTCACTCTCCTACGAGCAGTACTTC
CDR3: CASSLDPRDASLSYEQYF
J: TRBJ2-7
V: TRBV7-9
size: -
D: -

DNA: TGCAGCGTTTCAGAGCTTGGGTCCACAGATACGCAGTATTTT
CDR3: CSVSELGSTDTQYF
J: TRBJ2-3
V: TRBV29-1
size: -
D: -

DNA: TGTGCCAGCAGCCCCGTAGTAGGGTTCGGGGAGCTGTTTTTT
CDR3: CASSPVVGFGELFF
J: TRBJ2-2
V: TRBV7-9
size: -
D: -

DNA: TGCGCCAGCAGCTTTCGGGGGCAGGGTGAAGCTTTCTTT
CDR3: CASSFRGQGEAFF
J: TRBJ1-1
V: TRBV5-1
size: -
D: -

DNA: TGTGCCAGCAGTGGAGACCCAACGGTATCCTACGAGCAGTACTTC
CDR3: CASSGDPTVSYEQYF
J: TRBJ2-7
V: TRBV6-5
size: -
D: -

DNA: TGTGCCAGCAGTTCTTTCACCACCGGGACCGTAAACACCGGGGAGCTGTTTTTT
CDR3: CASSSFTTGTVNTGELFF
J: TRBJ2-2
V: TRBV28
size: -
D: -

DNA: TGTGCCAGCAGCTTAGATTTCGGGCTCTCCTACGAGCAGTACTTC
CDR3: CASSLDFGLSYEQYF
J: TRBJ2-7
V: TRBV11-2
size: -
D: -

DNA: TGTGCCTGGATGGGACTAGCGGAGTACAATGAGCAGTTCTTC
CDR3: CAWMGLAEYNEQFF
J: TRBJ2-1
V: TRBV30
size: -
D: TRBD2

DNA: TGTGCCAGCAGCTTATTCGGGACACAGGCGAACACCGGGGAGCTGTTTTTT
CDR3: CASSLFGTQANTGELFF
J: TRBJ2-2
V: TRBV27
size: -
D: -

DNA: TGTGCCTGGAGTGCTGGGGTTGAAGCTTTCTTT
CDR3: CAWSAGVEAFF
J: TRBJ1-1
V: TRBV30
size: -
D: -

DNA: TGTGCCTGGAGTTCCATTGGACACCAAGAGACCCAGTACTTC
CDR3: CAWSSIGHQETQYF
J: TRBJ2-5
V: TRBV30
size: -
D: -

DNA: TGCGCCAGCAGTGAACTAGCGGACAATGAGCAGTTCTTC
CDR3: CASSELADNEQFF
J: TRBJ2-1
V: TRBV10-1
size: -
D: TRBD2

DNA: TGCGCCAGCAGCCAAGGGCCAGCCTACGAGCAGTACTTC
CDR3: CASSQGPAYEQYF
J: TRBJ2-7
V: TRBV4-3
size: -
D: -

DNA: TGTGCCAGCAGCTTAAGCGGGACCCAAGAGACCCAGTACTTC
CDR3: CASSLSGTQETQYF
J: TRBJ2-5
V: TRBV5-4
size: -
D: TRBD2

DNA: TGCGCCAGCAGCCAAGAACAGGGGACGTACTACGAGCAGTACTTC
CDR3: CASSQEQGTYYEQYF
J: TRBJ2-7
V: TRBV4-1
size: -
D: TRBD1

DNA: TGTGCCAGCAGTTTTAGAAGATTAACCCGGACAGGGTTCTCTCCACCCCTCCACTTT
CDR3: CASSFRRLTRTGFSPPLHF
J: TRBJ1-6
V: TRBV28
size: -
D: TRBD1

DNA: TGTGCCAGCAGTGACTGGGAGGGTGGAAACACCATATATTTT
CDR3: CASSDWEGGNTIYF
J: TRBJ1-3
V: TRBV6-1
size: -
D: -

DNA: TGTGCCAGCAGTGTTACCCCAGGGTACGAGCAGTACTTC
CDR3: CASSVTPGYEQYF
J: TRBJ2-7
V: TRBV11-2
size: -
D: -

DNA: TGTGCCAGCAGCTTCAGGGGACCCTACGAGCAGTACTTC
CDR3: CASSFRGPYEQYF
J: TRBJ2-7
V: TRBV5-6
size: -
D: -

DNA: TGTGCCAGCAGCCCCCCGGGACAGGGGTATTCACCCCTCCACTTT
CDR3: CASSPPGQGYSPLHF
J: TRBJ1-6
V: TRBV6-5
size: -
D: TRBD1

DNA: TGTGCCAGCAGTCCAAGGTACGGGAGTCTAGGGAGCGATACGCAGTATTTT
CDR3: CASSPRYGSLGSDTQYF
J: TRBJ2-3
V: TRBV27
size: -
D: -

DNA: TGTGCCAGCAGCCCACAAGTGGTAGTTGGGGACAAAAACATTCAGTACTTC
CDR3: CASSPQVVVGDKNIQYF
J: TRBJ2-4
V: TRBV7-9
size: once
D: -

DNA: TGTGCCAGCAGCTCAGACAGTTACAATGAGCAGTTCTTC
CDR3: CASSSDSYNEQFF
J: TRBJ2-1
V: TRBV2
size: -
D: -

DNA: TGCGCCAGCAGTGAGTCCGAAAAGGGCGCTGGAAACACCATATATTTT
CDR3: CASSESEKGAGNTIYF
J: TRBJ1-3
V: TRBV10-2
size: -
D: -

DNA: TGCGCCAGCAGCGGACAGGGGGGAACAGATACGCAGTATTTT
CDR3: CASSGQGGTDTQYF
J: TRBJ2-3
V: TRBV10-2
size: -
D: TRBD1

DNA: TGTGCCAGCAGTGAGGGCAAAGGGAGCGCTGAGACCCAGTACTTC
CDR3: CASSEGKGSAETQYF
J: TRBJ2-5
V: TRBV2
size: -
D: -

DNA: TGCAGCGTTGAAGATGGACAGGGACCCTACAATGAGCAGTTCTTC
CDR3: CSVEDGQGPYNEQFF
J: TRBJ2-1
V: TRBV29-1
size: -
D: TRBD1

DNA: TGTGCCAGCAGTTTATGGCAGAGCATGAACACTGAAGCTTTCTTT
CDR3: CASSLWQSMNTEAFF
J: TRBJ1-1
V: TRBV27
size: -
D: -

DNA: TGTGCCAGCAGCTTAAGGCTTAGGCAGGCCCCGAACACCGGGGAGCTGTTTTTT
CDR3: CASSLRLRQAPNTGELFF
J: TRBJ2-2
V: TRBV7-8
size: -
D: -

DNA: TGCGCCAGCAGCTCGGGAGAGCGGGGGGACCCGCGAGATACGCAGTATTTT
CDR3: CASSSGERGDPRDTQYF
J: TRBJ2-3
V: TRBV5-1
size: once
D: TRBD2

DNA: TGTGCCAGCAGTCACCTAGGGACAGGGTCCTACAATGAGCAGTTCTTC
CDR3: CASSHLGTGSYNEQFF
J: TRBJ2-1
V: TRBV27
size: -
D: TRBD1

DNA: TGTGCCAGCAGCTTGGGGATCACGGACGGAGCTTATAACTATGGCTACACCTTC
CDR3: CASSLGITDGAYNYGYTF
J: TRBJ1-2
V: TRBV5-6
size: -
D: -

DNA: TGTGCCAGCAGCTCCGACTCCCCTCCCAGGGAGACCCAGTACTTC
CDR3: CASSSDSPPRETQYF
J: TRBJ2-5
V: TRBV5-6
size: -
D: -

DNA: TGTGCCAGCAGCTTAGTTGAGCGGGGCATACAAGAGACCCAGTACTTC
CDR3: CASSLVERGIQETQYF
J: TRBJ2-5
V: TRBV7-8
size: -
D: TRBD2